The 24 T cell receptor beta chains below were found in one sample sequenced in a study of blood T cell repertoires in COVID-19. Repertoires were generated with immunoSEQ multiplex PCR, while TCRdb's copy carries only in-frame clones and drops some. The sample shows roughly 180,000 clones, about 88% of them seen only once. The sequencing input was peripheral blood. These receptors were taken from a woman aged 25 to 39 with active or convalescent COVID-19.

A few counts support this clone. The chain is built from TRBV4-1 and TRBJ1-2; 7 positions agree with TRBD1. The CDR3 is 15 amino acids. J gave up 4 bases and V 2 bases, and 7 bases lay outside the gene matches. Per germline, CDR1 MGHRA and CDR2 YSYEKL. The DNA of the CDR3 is TGCGCCAGCAGCCAAAACCGACAGGGCACCTATGGCTACACCTTC. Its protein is CASSQNRQGTYGYTF.

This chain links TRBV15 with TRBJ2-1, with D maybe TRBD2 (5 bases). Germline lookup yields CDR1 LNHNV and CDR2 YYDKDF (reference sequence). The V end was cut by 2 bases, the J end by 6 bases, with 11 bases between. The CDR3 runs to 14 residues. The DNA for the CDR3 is TGTGCCACCAGCAGATCGAGGGCTTTCAATGAGCAGTTCTTC. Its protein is CATSRSRAFNEQFF.

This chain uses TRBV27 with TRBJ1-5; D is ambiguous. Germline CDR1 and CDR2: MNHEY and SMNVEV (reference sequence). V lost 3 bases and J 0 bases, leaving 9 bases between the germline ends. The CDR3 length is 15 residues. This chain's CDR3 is CASSLVSPSNQPQHF. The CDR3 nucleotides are TGTGCCAGCAGTTTGGTCAGTCCTAGCAATCAGCCCCAGCATTTT.

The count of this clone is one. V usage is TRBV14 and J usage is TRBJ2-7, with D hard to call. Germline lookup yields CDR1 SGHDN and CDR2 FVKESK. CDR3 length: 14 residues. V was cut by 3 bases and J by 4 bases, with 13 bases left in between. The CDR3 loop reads CASSHRRSGYEQYF. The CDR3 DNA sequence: TGTGCCAGCAGCCATCGGCGGAGTGGGTACGAGCAGTACTTC.

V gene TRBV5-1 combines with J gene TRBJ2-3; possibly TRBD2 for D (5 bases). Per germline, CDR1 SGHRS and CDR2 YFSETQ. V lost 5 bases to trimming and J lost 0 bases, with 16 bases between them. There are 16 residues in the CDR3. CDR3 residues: CASSPGGAGSTDTQYF. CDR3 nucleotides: TGCGCCAGCAGTCCTGGAGGCGCCGGGAGCACAGATACGCAGTATTTT. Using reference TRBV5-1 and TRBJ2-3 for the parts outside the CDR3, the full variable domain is KAGVTQTPRYLIKTRGQQVTLSCSPISGHRSVSWYQQTPGQGLQFLFEYFSETQRNKGNFPGRFSGRQFSNSRSEMNVSTLELGDSALYLCASSPGGAGSTDTQYFGPGTRLTVL.

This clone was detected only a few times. CDR3 nucleotide sequence: TGTGCCAGCAGCTTCGGGGACAGGGGTCGTGGGGCCAACGTCCTGACTTTC. This codes for CASSFGDRGRGANVLTF. This sequence joins TRBV11-2 and TRBJ2-6; 10 bases fit TRBD1. Trimming cost V 3 bases and J 3 bases; bases outside gene matches: 5. In germline, CDR1 is SGHAT, CDR2 FQNNGV. CDR3 size: 17 residues.

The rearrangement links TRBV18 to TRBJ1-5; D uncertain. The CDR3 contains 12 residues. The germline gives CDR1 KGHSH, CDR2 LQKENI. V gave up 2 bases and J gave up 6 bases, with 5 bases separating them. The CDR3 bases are TGTGCCAGCTCACCATTCGGTCAGCCCCAGCATTTT. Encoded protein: CASSPFGQPQHF.

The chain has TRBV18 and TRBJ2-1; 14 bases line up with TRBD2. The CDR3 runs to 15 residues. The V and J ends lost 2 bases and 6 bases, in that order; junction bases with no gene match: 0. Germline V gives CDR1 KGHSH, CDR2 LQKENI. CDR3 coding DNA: TGTGCCAGCTCACCAGGGACTAGCGGGAGCAATGAGCAGTTCTTC. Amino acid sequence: CASSPGTSGSNEQFF. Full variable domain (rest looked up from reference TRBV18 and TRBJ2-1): NAGVMQNPRHLVRRRGQEARLRCSPMKGHSHVYWYRQLPEEGLKFMVYLQKENIIDESGMPKERFSAEFPKEGPSILRIQQVVRGDSAAYFCASSPGTSGSNEQFFGPGTRLTVL.

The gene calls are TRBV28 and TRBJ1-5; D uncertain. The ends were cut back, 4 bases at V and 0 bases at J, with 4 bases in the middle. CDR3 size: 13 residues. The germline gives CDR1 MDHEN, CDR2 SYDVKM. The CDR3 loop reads CASSYNSNQPQHF. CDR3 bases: TGTGCCAGCAGTTATAATAGCAATCAGCCCCAGCATTTT.

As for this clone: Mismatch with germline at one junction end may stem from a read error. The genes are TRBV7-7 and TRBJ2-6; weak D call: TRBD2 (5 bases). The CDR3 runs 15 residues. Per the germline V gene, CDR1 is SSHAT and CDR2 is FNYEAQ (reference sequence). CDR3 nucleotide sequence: TGTGCTAGCAGCAGCCAGGAGGCTGGGGCCAACGTCCTGACTTTC. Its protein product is CASSSQEAGANVLTF. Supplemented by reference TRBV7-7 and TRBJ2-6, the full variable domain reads GAGVSQSPRYKVTKRGQDVTLRCDPISSHATLYWYQQALGQGPEFLTYFNYEAQPDKSGLPSDRFSAERPEGSISTLTIQRTEQRDSAMYRCASSSQEAGANVLTFGAGSRLTVL.

DNA of the CDR3: TGTGCCAGCAGTCCTGGGACAGGTCCTGGAAACACCATATATTTT. Translated, it gives CASSPGTGPGNTIYF. The chain uses TRBV6-5 and TRBJ1-3; 8 bases are shared with TRBD1. Germline trimming cut 5 bases from V and 2 bases from J; bases unmatched to any gene: 5. Germline V gives CDR1 MNHEY, CDR2 SVGAGI. The CDR3 has 15 residues.

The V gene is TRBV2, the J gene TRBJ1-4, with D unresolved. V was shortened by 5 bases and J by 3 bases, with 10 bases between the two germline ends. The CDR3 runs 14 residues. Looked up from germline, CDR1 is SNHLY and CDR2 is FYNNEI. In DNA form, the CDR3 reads TGTGCCAGCAGTATGCAGGCTGCTAATGAAAAACTGTTTTTT. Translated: CASSMQAANEKLFF.

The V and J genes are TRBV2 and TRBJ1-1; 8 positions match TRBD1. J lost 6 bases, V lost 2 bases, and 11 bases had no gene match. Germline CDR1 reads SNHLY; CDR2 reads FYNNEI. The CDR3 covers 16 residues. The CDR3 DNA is TGTGCCAGCAGTGAAATCGGACAGGGTATTTACGCTGAAGCTTTCTTT. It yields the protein CASSEIGQGIYAEAFF.

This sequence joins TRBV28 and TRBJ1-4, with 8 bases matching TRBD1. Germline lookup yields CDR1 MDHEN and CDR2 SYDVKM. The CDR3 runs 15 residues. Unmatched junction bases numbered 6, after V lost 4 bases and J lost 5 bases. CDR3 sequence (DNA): TGTGCCAGCAGTTCTAACCACAGGGGGAATGAAAAACTGTTTTTT. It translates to CASSSNHRGNEKLFF. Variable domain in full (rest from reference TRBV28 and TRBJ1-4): DVKVTQSSRYLVKRTGEKVFLECVQDMDHENMFWYRQDPGLGLRLIYFSYDVKMKEKGDIPEGYSVSREKKERFSLILESASTNQTSMYLCASSSNHRGNEKLFFGSGTQLSVL.

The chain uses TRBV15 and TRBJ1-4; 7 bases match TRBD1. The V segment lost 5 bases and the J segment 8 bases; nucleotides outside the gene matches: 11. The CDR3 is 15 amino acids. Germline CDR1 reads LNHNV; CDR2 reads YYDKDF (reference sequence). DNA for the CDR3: TGTGCCACCAGCCAAATGACAGGGCGAGACGAAAAACTGTTTTTT. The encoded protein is CATSQMTGRDEKLFF.

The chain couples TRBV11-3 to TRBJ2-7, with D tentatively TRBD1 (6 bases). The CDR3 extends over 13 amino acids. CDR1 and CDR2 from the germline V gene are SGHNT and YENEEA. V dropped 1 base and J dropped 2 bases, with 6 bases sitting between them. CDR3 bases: TGTGCCAGCAGCTTAGGGGGGCCCTACGAGCAGTACTTC. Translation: CASSLGGPYEQYF. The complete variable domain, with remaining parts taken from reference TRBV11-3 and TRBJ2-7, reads EAGVVQSPRYKIIEKKQPVAFWCNPISGHNTLYWYLQNLGQGPELLIRYENEEAVDDSQLPKDRFSAERLKGVDSTLKIQPAELGDSAVYLCASSLGGPYEQYFGPGTRLTVT.

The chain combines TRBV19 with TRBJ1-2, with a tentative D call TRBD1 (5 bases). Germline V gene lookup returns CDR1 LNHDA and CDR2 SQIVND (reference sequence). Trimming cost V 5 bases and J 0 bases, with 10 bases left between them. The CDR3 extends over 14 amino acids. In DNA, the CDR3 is TGTGCCAGTAGTCCAGGGATCGCTAACTATGGCTACACCTTC. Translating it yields CASSPGIANYGYTF.

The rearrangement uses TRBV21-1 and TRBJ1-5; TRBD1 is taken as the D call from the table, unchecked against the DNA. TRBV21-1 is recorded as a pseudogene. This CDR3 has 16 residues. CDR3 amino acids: CASSKGGTGDNQPQHF. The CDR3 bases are TGTGCCAGCAGCAAAGGGGGGACAGGGGACAATCAGCCCCAGCATTTT.

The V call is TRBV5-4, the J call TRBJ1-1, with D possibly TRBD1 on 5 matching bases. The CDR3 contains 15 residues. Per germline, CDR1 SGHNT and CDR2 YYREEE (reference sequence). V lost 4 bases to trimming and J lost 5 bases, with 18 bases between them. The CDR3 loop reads CASSHKGQGGTEAFF. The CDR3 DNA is TGTGCCAGCAGCCATAAAGGGCAGGGAGGGACTGAAGCTTTCTTT.

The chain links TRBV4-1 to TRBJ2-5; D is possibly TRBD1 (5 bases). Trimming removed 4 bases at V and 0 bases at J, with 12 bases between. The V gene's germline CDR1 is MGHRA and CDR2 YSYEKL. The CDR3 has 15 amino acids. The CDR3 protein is CASSPTPGYQETQYF. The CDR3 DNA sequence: TGCGCCAGCAGCCCCACCCCAGGGTACCAAGAGACCCAGTACTTC.

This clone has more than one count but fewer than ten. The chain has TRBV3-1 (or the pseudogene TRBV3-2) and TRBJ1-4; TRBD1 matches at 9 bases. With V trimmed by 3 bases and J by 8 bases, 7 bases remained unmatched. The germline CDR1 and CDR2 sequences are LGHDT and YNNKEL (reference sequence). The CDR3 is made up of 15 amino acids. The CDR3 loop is CASSQYGQGNEKLFF. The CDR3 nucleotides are TGTGCCAGCAGCCAGTACGGACAGGGGAACGAAAAACTGTTTTTT.

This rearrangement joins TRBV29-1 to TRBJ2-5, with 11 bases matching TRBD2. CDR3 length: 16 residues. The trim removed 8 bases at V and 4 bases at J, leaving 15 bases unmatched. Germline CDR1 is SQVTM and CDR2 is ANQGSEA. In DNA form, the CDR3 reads TGCAGCCTACGACCTGAACTAGCGGGAGTTGCAGAGACCCAGTACTTC. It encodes CSLRPELAGVAETQYF.

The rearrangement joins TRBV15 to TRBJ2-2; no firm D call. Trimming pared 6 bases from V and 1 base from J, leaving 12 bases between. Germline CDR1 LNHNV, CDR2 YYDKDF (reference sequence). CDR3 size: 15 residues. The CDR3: CATRVLSGNTGELFF. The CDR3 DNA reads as TGTGCCACCAGGGTCCTGTCCGGGAACACCGGGGAGCTGTTTTTT.

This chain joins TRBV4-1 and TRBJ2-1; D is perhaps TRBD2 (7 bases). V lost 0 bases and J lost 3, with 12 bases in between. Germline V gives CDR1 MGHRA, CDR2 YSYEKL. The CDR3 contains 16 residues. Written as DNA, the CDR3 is TGCGCCAGCAGCCAAGATTCGAGGGGGGGCTACAATGAGCAGTTCTTC. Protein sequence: CASSQDSRGGYNEQFF.